Below, 22 T cell receptor beta chains from the same sample are listed, as sequenced in a study of blood T cell repertoires in COVID-19. Using immunoSEQ multiplex PCR, the repertoire was profiled, and TCRdb retains in-frame clones only, with some absent. The sample lists approximately 220,000 clones; approximately 86% were seen once. Sequencing was carried out using PBMCs or T cells enriched from blood (not recorded which). The receptor set was obtained from a woman in her thirties or forties with acute COVID-19.

V usage is TRBV10-3 and J usage is TRBJ1-2; D gene ambiguous. Germline CDR1 ENHRY, CDR2 SYGVKD. The CDR3 sequence is 13 residues long. V dropped 7 bases and J dropped 3 bases, with 12 bases sitting between them. The CDR3 is CAINGVRDYGYTF. The CDR3 DNA sequence: TGTGCCATCAACGGGGTGAGGGACTATGGCTACACCTTC.

As DNA, the CDR3 is TGCAGTGTCCCGGGGGAGACCCAGTACTTC. Translated, it gives CSVPGETQYF. The chain uses TRBV20-1 and TRBJ2-5, with D perhaps TRBD2 (5 bases). Per germline, CDR1 DFQATT and CDR2 SNEGSKA (reference sequence). The CDR3 is 10 residues long. With 7 bases removed from V and 5 bases from J, the gap between germline ends came to 8 bases.

This clone was seen only a few times. The V call is TRBV2, the J call TRBJ1-2, with 7 nucleotides matching TRBD1. The CDR3 length is 13 residues. CDR1 SNHLY and CDR2 FYNNEI come from the germline V gene. The junction had 10 bases not matched to a gene; V was cut back by 10 bases and J by 5 bases. The CDR3 sequence: CANLDRFGYGYTF. CDR3 nucleotide sequence: TGTGCCAACCTGGACAGGTTCGGGTATGGCTACACCTTC.

This clone showed up just once. V is TRBV19 and J is TRBJ2-4; D is possibly TRBD2 (8 bases). Trimming removed 3 bases at V and 4 bases at J, with 13 bases between. Per germline, CDR1 LNHDA and CDR2 SQIVND (reference sequence). This CDR3 region has 15 residues. CDR3 DNA sequence: TGTGCCAGTAGTATCGGGAGGGACAGTAAAAACATTCAGTACTTC. It codes for CASSIGRDSKNIQYF. Together with reference TRBV19 and TRBJ2-4, the CDR3 gives the full variable domain: DGGITQSPKYLFRKEGQNVTLSCEQNLNHDAMYWYRQDPGQGLRLIYYSQIVNDFQKGDIAEGYSVSREKKESFPLTVTSAQKNPTAFYLCASSIGRDSKNIQYFGAGTRLSVL.

This clone was seen once. The CDR3 nucleotides read TGTGCCAGCAGCTTGGCTACGGGGAGCAGGGGGGTAGATACGCAGTATTTT. This encodes CASSLATGSRGVDTQYF. The genes are TRBV5-5 and TRBJ2-3; possible D gene TRBD1, 7 bases. This CDR3 has 17 amino acids. Between the trimmed V and J ends, which lost 0 bases and 5 bases, there was a span of 19 bases. Germline loops: CDR1 SGHKS, CDR2 YYEKEE (reference sequence). Based on the CDR3 plus reference TRBV5-5 and TRBJ2-3, the full variable domain is DAGVTQSPTHLIKTRGQQVTLRCSPISGHKSVSWYQQVLGQGPQFIFQYYEKEERGRGNFPDRFSARQFPNYSSELNVNALLLGDSALYLCASSLATGSRGVDTQYFGPGTRLTVL.

The rearrangement uses TRBV7-9 and TRBJ2-7, with D possibly matching TRBD2 (6 bases). Germline CDR1 and CDR2: SEHNR and FQNEAQ (reference sequence). There are 14 residues in the CDR3. V lost 0 bases to trimming and J lost 0 bases, with 6 bases between them. The CDR3: CASSLASGSYEQYF. As DNA, the CDR3 is TGTGCCAGCAGCTTAGCTAGCGGCTCCTACGAGCAGTACTTC. Together with reference TRBV7-9 and TRBJ2-7, the CDR3 gives the full variable domain: DTGVSQNPRHKITKRGQNVTFRCDPISEHNRLYWYRQTLGQGPEFLTYFQNEAQLEKSRLLSDRFSAERPKGSFSTLEIQRTEQGDSAMYLCASSLASGSYEQYFGPGTRLTVT.

V usage is TRBV6-6 and J usage is TRBJ1-1; the match to TRBD1 covers 9 bases. CDR3 length equals 12 residues. Looked up from germline, CDR1 is MNHNY and CDR2 is SVGAGI (reference sequence). The junction had 3 bases not matched to a gene; V was cut back by 7 bases and J by 6 bases. CDR3 region: CASTRQGAEAFF. The CDR3 DNA reads TGTGCCAGCACTCGACAGGGGGCTGAAGCTTTCTTT.

The chain employs TRBV10-2 and TRBJ2-7; 11 nucleotides agree with TRBD2. V was pared by 2 bases and J by 5 bases, with 14 bases of the junction left unmatched. Germline CDR1 reads WSHSY; CDR2 reads SAAADI. The CDR3 is 18 amino acids. The CDR3 loop reads CASSEGTSGGTRGHEQYF. In DNA, the CDR3 is TGCGCCAGCAGTGAGGGGACTAGCGGAGGGACGAGGGGTCACGAGCAGTACTTC.

This rearrangement joins TRBV5-1 to TRBJ2-7; 14 bases align to TRBD2. The CDR3 is 16 amino acids. With V trimmed by 3 bases and J by 5 bases, 7 bases remained unmatched. Germline V gives CDR1 SGHRS, CDR2 YFSETQ. CDR3 DNA sequence: TGCGCCAGCAGCTCCGGACTAGCGGGGGGCCTTGACGAGCAGTACTTC. Its translation: CASSSGLAGGLDEQYF.

The chain uses TRBV24-1 and TRBJ2-1; TRBD2 is a possible D gene (7 bases). Germline V gene data show CDR1 as KGHDR and CDR2 as SFDVKD. CDR3 length equals 16 residues. Trimming stripped 5 bases from V and 9 bases from J, with 22 bases between. CDR3 sequence reads: CATSVAGEGGSVEQFF. The CDR3 DNA follows: TGTGCCACCAGTGTTGCGGGAGAGGGGGGTTCCGTTGAGCAGTTCTTC.

The chain has TRBV27 and TRBJ1-5; no reliable D call. The CDR3 covers 14 residues. Germline CDR1 and CDR2: MNHEY and SMNVEV (reference sequence). V lost 1 base to trimming and J lost 5 bases, with 9 bases between them. This CDR3 reads CASSLLTADQPQHF. Written as DNA, the CDR3 is TGTGCCAGCAGTTTATTAACAGCGGATCAGCCCCAGCATTTT.

The V call is TRBV11-3, the J call TRBJ2-5; 10 nucleotides agree with TRBD2. V lost 5 bases, J lost 2 bases, and 17 bases stayed unmatched. The CDR3 is made up of 19 amino acids. The germline V gene encodes CDR1 SGHNT and CDR2 YENEEA. CDR3 residues: CASSQGGYGTSAIQETQYF. DNA for the CDR3: TGTGCCAGCAGCCAGGGGGGTTATGGGACTAGCGCCATACAAGAGACCCAGTACTTC.

J is TRBJ1-1 and V is TRBV30; tentatively, D is TRBD1 (5 bases). V gave up 0 bases and J gave up 0 bases, with 8 bases separating them. The germline gives CDR1 GTSNPN, CDR2 SVGIG (reference sequence). CDR3 length: 14 residues. CDR3 region: CAWSVRQLNTEAFF. In DNA form, the CDR3 reads TGTGCCTGGAGTGTGAGACAGCTGAACACTGAAGCTTTCTTT.

This clone was counted a single time. The V gene is TRBV4-2, the J gene TRBJ1-2; TRBD1 agrees at 9 bases. V lost 4 bases and J lost 4; bases outside the gene matches: 10. Germline lookup yields CDR1 LGHNA and CDR2 YNFKEQ. The CDR3 contains 16 residues. This chain's CDR3 is CASSPGTGQGTYGYTF. CDR3 DNA: TGTGCCAGCAGCCCTGGGACGGGACAGGGTACCTATGGCTACACCTTC.

This clone was detected only a few times. The rearrangement links TRBV10-2 to TRBJ1-4; 8 nucleotides agree with TRBD1. CDR1 is WSHSY and CDR2 is SAAADI in the germline V gene. The CDR3 is made up of 14 amino acids. Trimming at V came to 4 bases and at J to 7 bases, leaving 5 bases not matched to a gene. The CDR3 coding sequence is TGCGCCAGCAGTGGGGCAGGGGGCTTTGAAAAACTGTTTTTT. This codes for CASSGAGGFEKLFF.

The genes are TRBV12-3 or TRBV12-4 and TRBJ1-1; perhaps TRBD1 as D (5 bases). V was clipped by 8 bases and J by 4 bases, with 8 bases between them. The CDR3 has 11 residues. The chain's CDR3 is CASCGGTEAFF. In DNA form, the CDR3 reads TGTGCCAGCTGCGGGGGCACTGAAGCTTTCTTT.

The chain recombines TRBV28 with TRBJ1-5, with a weak D call TRBD1 (6 bases). The length of the CDR3 is 13 residues. Per germline, CDR1 MDHEN and CDR2 SYDVKM. V was shortened by 8 bases and J by 0 bases, with 8 bases between the two germline ends. The CDR3 protein is CASWTVSNQPQHF. In nucleotides, the CDR3 is TGTGCCAGCTGGACAGTTAGCAATCAGCCCCAGCATTTT.

The V call is TRBV28, the J call TRBJ1-1; D not resolved. Germline CDR1 reads MDHEN; CDR2 reads SYDVKM. V was clipped by 7 bases and J by 0 bases, with 3 bases between them. The CDR3 extends over 11 amino acids. This CDR3 reads CASNMNTEAFF. The CDR3 nucleotides are TGTGCCAGCAACATGAACACTGAAGCTTTCTTT. The complete variable domain, with remaining parts taken from reference TRBV28 and TRBJ1-1, reads DVKVTQSSRYLVKRTGEKVFLECVQDMDHENMFWYRQDPGLGLRLIYFSYDVKMKEKGDIPEGYSVSREKKERFSLILESASTNQTSMYLCASNMNTEAFFGQGTRLTVV.

In nucleotides, the CDR3 is TGTGCCAGCAACTTTCGGACAGCACCTATCTATGGCTACACCTTC. This gives the protein CASNFRTAPIYGYTF. V is TRBV5-8 and J is TRBJ1-2; D is perhaps TRBD1 (6 bases). The CDR3 runs to 15 residues. V shed 6 bases and J shed 4 bases, with 19 bases lying between them. Germline V gene lookup returns CDR1 SGHTS and CDR2 YDEGEE.

The V gene is TRBV19, the J gene TRBJ1-1; 11 nucleotides line up with TRBD1. Germline V gene data show CDR1 as LNHDA and CDR2 as SQIVND (reference sequence). The CDR3 has 14 residues. V lost 2 bases to trimming and J lost 11 bases; unmatched junction nucleotides: 7. The CDR3 here is CASSIPGQGAPAFF. The DNA for the CDR3 is TGTGCCAGTAGTATACCCGGACAGGGGGCGCCGGCTTTCTTT.

A single count supports this clone. The chain employs TRBV6-5 and TRBJ2-4; TRBD1 agrees at 7 bases. This CDR3 is 11 amino acids long. Germline V gene lookup returns CDR1 MNHEY and CDR2 SVGAGI. Trimming at V came to 5 bases and at J to 15 bases, leaving 7 bases not matched to a gene. CDR3 protein: CASSNRDSAYF. CDR3 coding DNA: TGTGCCAGCAGTAACCGGGACAGTGCGTACTTC.

This rearrangement joins TRBV27 to TRBJ2-3, with 8 nucleotides matching TRBD2. V was pared by 5 bases and J by 2 bases, with 9 bases of the junction left unmatched. Germline values: CDR1 MNHEY, CDR2 SMNVEV (reference sequence). This CDR3 has 16 amino acids. CDR3 DNA: TGTGCCAGCAGTCTGTCGAGCGGGAGATTCACAGATACGCAGTATTTT. Protein: CASSLSSGRFTDTQYF.